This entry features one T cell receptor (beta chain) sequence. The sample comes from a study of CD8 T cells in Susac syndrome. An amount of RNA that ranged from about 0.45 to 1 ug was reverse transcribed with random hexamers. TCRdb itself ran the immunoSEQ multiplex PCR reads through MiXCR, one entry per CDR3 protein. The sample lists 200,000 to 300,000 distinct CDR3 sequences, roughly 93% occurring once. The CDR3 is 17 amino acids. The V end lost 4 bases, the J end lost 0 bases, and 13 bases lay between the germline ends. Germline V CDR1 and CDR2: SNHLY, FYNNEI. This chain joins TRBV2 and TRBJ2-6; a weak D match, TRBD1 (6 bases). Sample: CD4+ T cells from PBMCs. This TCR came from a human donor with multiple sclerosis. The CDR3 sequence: CASSATGSISGANVLTF. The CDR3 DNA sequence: TGTGCCAGCAGTGCCACAGGGTCGATCTCTGGGGCCAACGTCCTGACTTTC. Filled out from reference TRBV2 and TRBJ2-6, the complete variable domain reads EPEVTQTPSHQVTQMGQEVILRCVPISNHLYFYWYRQILGQKVEFLVSFYNNEISEKSEIFDDQFSVERPDGSNFTLKIRSTKLEDSAMYFCASSATGSISGANVLTFGAGSRLTVL.